These 19 T cell receptor beta chains originate from one sample sequenced in a study of control samples from healthy donors and cancer patients. TCRdb's table, derived via immunoSEQ multiplex PCR, lists solely in-frame clones and lacks some. The table includes about 100,000 clones, around four fifths detected once. The sequencing sample was made of blood. The receptors come from a man aged 25-45 years in good health.

This chain uses TRBV10-1 with TRBJ2-1, with 11 nucleotides matching TRBD1. Trimming removed 2 bases from V and 5 bases from J; junction bases left unmatched: 2. CDR1 is WNHNN, CDR2 SYGVQD, per germline (reference sequence). This CDR3 region has 15 residues. The CDR3, as DNA: TGCGCCAGCAGTGAGCCGGGACAGGGGGACAATGAGCAGTTCTTC. Protein product: CASSEPGQGDNEQFF.

Notes on this clone: The sample has other DNA sequences that encode this CDR3 too. The V and J genes are TRBV6-5 and TRBJ2-2, with 8 positions matching TRBD2. CDR1 is MNHEY, CDR2 SVGAGI, per germline. The V segment lost 6 bases and the J segment 4 bases; nucleotides outside the gene matches: 7. The length of the CDR3 is 15 residues. The CDR3 DNA follows: TGTGCCAGCAGGGGCACTAGCGGAGCCACCGGGGAGCTGTTTTTT. This gives the protein CASRGTSGATGELFF.

This chain connects TRBV3-1 (or the pseudogene TRBV3-2) to TRBJ2-3, with D perhaps TRBD2 (6 bases). The CDR3 consists of 15 residues. Germline CDR1 LGHDT, CDR2 YNNKEL (reference sequence). With 0 bases removed from V and 10 bases from J, the gap between germline ends came to 17 bases. The CDR3 DNA is TGTGCCAGCAGCCAAGATCGGGAGTTGGGGATGGCGCAGTATTTT. Amino acid sequence: CASSQDRELGMAQYF.

V is TRBV27 and J is TRBJ2-3; the D gene is possibly TRBD1 (5 bases). The CDR3 has 14 residues. CDR1 and CDR2 from the germline V gene are MNHEY and SMNVEV (reference sequence). V shed 1 base and J shed 4 bases, with 9 bases lying between them. The CDR3 reads CASSLLQGPDTQYF. Here the CDR3 DNA reads TGTGCCAGCAGTTTATTGCAGGGCCCAGATACGCAGTATTTT.

The chain links TRBV11-1 to TRBJ2-1; D gene ambiguous. The length of the CDR3 is 11 residues. Germline CDR1 SGHAT, CDR2 FQDESV (reference sequence). The ends were cut back, 3 bases at V and 7 bases at J, with 4 bases in the middle. In DNA form, the CDR3 reads TGTGCCAGCAGCTTCACTAATGAGCAGTTCTTC. Its protein is CASSFTNEQFF.

This chain uses TRBV28 with TRBJ1-2, with 12 bases identical to TRBD1. The CDR3 spans 14 residues. The junction had 1 base not matched to a gene; V was cut back by 5 bases and J by 3 bases. CDR1 and CDR2 (germline): MDHEN, SYDVKM. CDR3 DNA sequence: TGTGCCAGCAGTGGGACAGGGGGCCACTATGGCTACACCTTC. Amino acid sequence: CASSGTGGHYGYTF.

V gene TRBV18 combines with J gene TRBJ1-1; the D gene is possibly TRBD1 (5 bases). Deletions cut 5 bases from V and 6 bases from J, with 16 bases between. The length of the CDR3 is 14 residues. CDR1 and CDR2 (germline): KGHSH, LQKENI. The CDR3 DNA reads TGTGCCAGCTCAACAAATTCAGGGAGCGCTGAAGCTTTCTTT. Encoded protein: CASSTNSGSAEAFF.

V usage is TRBV14 and J usage is TRBJ1-3; 11 nucleotides align to TRBD1. The CDR3 consists of 19 residues. From germline, CDR1 is SGHDN and CDR2 FVKESK. The J segment lost 0 bases and the V segment lost 3 bases, leaving 10 bases of the junction unmatched. The CDR3 bases are TGTGCCAGCAGCCAGAGAGGCCTCGGGACAGGGGGCTCTGGAAACACCATATATTTT. It specifies CASSQRGLGTGGSGNTIYF. Looking up the rest from reference TRBV14 and TRBJ1-3 gives the full variable domain: EAGVTQFPSHSVIEKGQTVTLRCDPISGHDNLYWYRRVMGKEIKFLLHFVKESKQDESGMPNNRFLAERTGGTYSTLKVQPAELEDSGVYFCASSQRGLGTGGSGNTIYFGEGSWLTVV.

This clone was recorded only once. The V call is TRBV28, the J call TRBJ1-2, with D perhaps TRBD1 (5 bases). V was pared by 5 bases and J by 8 bases, with 9 bases between. The CDR3 sequence is 11 residues long. CDR1 is MDHEN and CDR2 is SYDVKM in the germline V gene. The CDR3: CASSGTGGYTF. CDR3 bases: TGTGCCAGCAGTGGGACTGGAGGCTACACCTTC.

The rearrangement joins TRBV3-1 (or the pseudogene TRBV3-2) to TRBJ1-1; 7 bases are a match to TRBD1. The CDR3 length is 15 residues. The germline V gene has CDR1 LGHDT and CDR2 YNNKEL (reference sequence). Trimming at V came to 1 base and at J to 1 base, leaving 3 bases not matched to a gene. In DNA, the CDR3 is TGTGCCAGCAGCCAAGCCGGGACAGAGAACACTGAAGCTTTCTTT. Protein sequence: CASSQAGTENTEAFF.

The chain combines TRBV6-5 with TRBJ1-2, with 9 nucleotides matching TRBD1. Unmatched junction bases numbered 3, after V lost 2 bases and J lost 5 bases. The CDR3 loop spans 14 amino acids. Germline CDR1 reads MNHEY; CDR2 reads SVGAGI. In nucleotides, the CDR3 is TGTGCCAGCAGTTACCGCGGACAGGGGTATGGCTACACCTTC. The encoded protein is CASSYRGQGYGYTF.

The gene calls are TRBV29-1 and TRBJ1-2; TRBD1 aligns across 7 bases. In germline, CDR1 is SQVTM, CDR2 ANQGSEA. The CDR3 has 12 residues. V trimming: 5 bases; J trimming: 5 bases; junction bases outside the gene matches: 5. CDR3 in amino acids: CSVFKGQYGYTF. CDR3 DNA: TGCAGCGTTTTTAAGGGACAGTATGGCTACACCTTC.

The gene calls are TRBV6-5 and TRBJ2-2, with D possibly matching TRBD2 (6 bases). The CDR3 is 16 residues long. The germline CDR1 and CDR2 sequences are MNHEY and SVGAGI. V was cut by 2 bases and J by 5 bases, with 15 bases left in between. Written as DNA, the CDR3 is TGTGCCAGCAGTTACCCGGGGGACCCGGGGACCGGGGAGCTGTTTTTT. Its protein is CASSYPGDPGTGELFF.

This chain connects TRBV7-2 to TRBJ2-1; 10 bases agree with TRBD2. The V and J ends lost 5 bases and 9 bases, in that order; junction bases with no gene match: 10. The CDR3 totals 15 residues. Germline CDR1 reads SGHTA; CDR2 reads FQGNSA. CDR3 sequence (DNA): TGTGCCAGCAGCCCTCAAGCGGGGGGGGCATCTGAGCAGTTCTTC. Translation gives CASSPQAGGASEQFF.

This clone has only one observation. V gene TRBV7-8 combines with J gene TRBJ1-2; no reliable D call. The CDR3 length is 15 residues. Germline V gene lookup returns CDR1 SGHVS and CDR2 FQNEAQ. V lost 0 bases to trimming and J lost 4 bases, with 12 bases between them. The CDR3 sequence is CASSLAAGSGYGYTF. CDR3 bases: TGTGCCAGCAGCTTAGCGGCGGGGTCCGGCTATGGCTACACCTTC.

J is TRBJ1-2 and V is TRBV19; TRBD1 agrees at 11 bases. Per the germline V gene, CDR1 is LNHDA and CDR2 is SQIVND (reference sequence). J was trimmed by 0 bases and V by 9 bases; bases with no gene match: 6. The CDR3 totals 15 residues. The CDR3 DNA follows: TGTGCCAGCCGGGACAGGGGGAGTACTAACTATGGCTACACCTTC. Amino acid sequence: CASRDRGSTNYGYTF.

The chain has TRBV13 and TRBJ2-5; D not certain. Germline CDR1 reads PRHDT; CDR2 reads FYEKMQ (reference sequence). Trimming took 2 bases from V and 2 from J, leaving 9 bases between them. This CDR3 contains 14 residues. CDR3 DNA: TGTGCCAGCAGCTTAAAGGTCGCGCAAGAGACCCAGTACTTC. Translation gives CASSLKVAQETQYF.

The chain links TRBV6-5 to TRBJ2-7; TRBD2 is a possible D gene (6 bases). Germline CDR1 reads MNHEY; CDR2 reads SVGAGI. Trimming left V 5 bases short and J 1 base short, with 9 bases between. The CDR3 covers 13 residues. The CDR3 bases are TGTGCCAGCAGTCGACTAGGGTCCTACGAGCAGTACTTC. Translation: CASSRLGSYEQYF.

The chain employs TRBV29-1 and TRBJ1-1; D not resolved. The CDR3 contains 12 residues. The germline V gene encodes CDR1 SQVTM and CDR2 ANQGSEA. Between the trimmed V and J ends, which lost 4 bases and 10 bases, there was a span of 16 bases. CDR3 sequence reads: CSVVGQVTVAFF. CDR3 DNA sequence: TGCAGCGTTGTTGGGCAGGTCACGGTAGCTTTCTTT. Combining the CDR3 with reference TRBV29-1 and TRBJ1-1 gives the whole variable domain SAVISQKPSRDICQRGTSLTIQCQVDSQVTMMFWYRQQPGQSLTLIATANQGSEATYESGFVIDKFPISRPNLTFSTLTVSNMSPEDSSIYLCSVVGQVTVAFFGQGTRLTVV.